Below, 3 T cell receptor beta chains from the same sample are listed, as sequenced in a study of T-cell memory formation after mild COVID-19. TCRdb independently ran MiXCR on the 5' RACE reads; one entry per CDR3 protein. The data show hundreds of thousands of distinct CDR3 sequences, with approximately 25% seen just once and approximately 12% held by the top ten. Sequenced sample: PBMCs or a T cell subset sorted from them (not recorded which). The source is an adult woman who had mild COVID-19 (a few samples of this study predate the infection). Cell type and time point are not known.

The chain uses TRBV5-1 and TRBJ1-2, with D possibly matching TRBD1 (5 bases). The CDR3 contains 15 residues. Per the germline V gene, CDR1 is SGHRS and CDR2 is YFSETQ. The germline V and J ends were trimmed by 0 bases and 0 bases, with 9 bases remaining between them. The CDR3 bases are TGCGCCAGCAGCTTGGGGCAGGACACTAACTATGGCTACACCTTC. It encodes CASSLGQDTNYGYTF.

J is TRBJ2-7 and V is TRBV7-9; D might be TRBD1 (6 bases). Per the germline V gene, CDR1 is SEHNR and CDR2 is FQNEAQ (reference sequence). The CDR3 length is 13 residues. V lost 7 bases and J lost 8, with 18 bases in between. CDR3 coding DNA: TGTGCCAGCATCTTGGGGGCCAGAGGGAAGCAGTACTTC. Translation: CASILGARGKQYF. Full variable domain (outside the CDR3, taken from reference TRBV7-9 and TRBJ2-7): DTGVSQNPRHKITKRGQNVTFRCDPISEHNRLYWYRQTLGQGPEFLTYFQNEAQLEKSRLLSDRFSAERPKGSFSTLEIQRTEQGDSAMYLCASILGARGKQYFGPGTRLTVT.

This sequence joins TRBV7-3 and TRBJ2-1; 11 positions match TRBD2. The germline gives CDR1 SGHTA, CDR2 FQGTGA. CDR3 length equals 14 residues. J was trimmed by 8 bases and V by 3 bases; bases with no gene match: 3. For the CDR3, the DNA is TGTGCCAGCAGCTTTAGCGGGGGGGCTTATGAGCAGTTCTTC. Protein: CASSFSGGAYEQFF.